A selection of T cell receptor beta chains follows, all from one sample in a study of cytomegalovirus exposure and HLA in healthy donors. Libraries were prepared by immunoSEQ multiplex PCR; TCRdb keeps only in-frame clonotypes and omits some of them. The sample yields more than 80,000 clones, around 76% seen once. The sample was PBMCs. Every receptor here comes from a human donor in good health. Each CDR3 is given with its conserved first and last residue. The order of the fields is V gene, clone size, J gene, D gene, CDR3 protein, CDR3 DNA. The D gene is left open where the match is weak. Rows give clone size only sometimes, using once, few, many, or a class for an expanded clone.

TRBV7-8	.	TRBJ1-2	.	CASSFQGIYGYTF	TGTGCCAGCAGCTTTCAGGGTATCTATGGCTACACCTTC
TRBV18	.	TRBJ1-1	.	CASSPPTLKRGTEAFF	TGTGCCAGCTCACCACCGACCTTAAAAAGGGGCACTGAAGCTTTCTTT
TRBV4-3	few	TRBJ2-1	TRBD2	CASSQLRGLAGGYEQFF	TGCGCCAGCAGCCAACTCCGAGGACTAGCGGGAGGGTATGAGCAGTTCTTC
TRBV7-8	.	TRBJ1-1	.	CASSFRRGAHTEAFF	TGTGCCAGCAGCTTTAGGCGGGGCGCTCACACTGAAGCTTTCTTT
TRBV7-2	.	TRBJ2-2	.	CAQWSRGKLFF	TGTGCTCAGTGGTCGAGAGGTAAGCTGTTTTTT
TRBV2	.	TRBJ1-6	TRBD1	CASISSGTGGSPLHF	TGTGCCAGCATTTCATCCGGGACAGGTGGTTCACCCCTCCACTTT
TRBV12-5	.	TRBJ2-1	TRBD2	CASGLTRLAGGKDEQFF	TGTGCTAGTGGTTTGACCCGACTAGCGGGAGGGAAGGATGAGCAGTTCTTC
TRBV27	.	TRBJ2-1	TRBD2	CASSPSAGVGVNEQFF	TGTGCCAGCAGTCCCTCAGCGGGAGTTGGGGTCAATGAGCAGTTCTTC
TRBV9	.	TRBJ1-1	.	CASSTRGGGSTEAFF	TGTGCCAGCAGCACGCGGGGCGGGGGGAGTACTGAAGCTTTCTTT
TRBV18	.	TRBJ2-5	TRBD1	CASSPGTGTETQYF	TGTGCCAGCTCACCAGGGACAGGGACTGAGACCCAGTACTTC
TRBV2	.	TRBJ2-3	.	CASRERTRDTQYF	TGTGCCAGCAGGGAGCGGACTCGCGATACGCAGTATTTT
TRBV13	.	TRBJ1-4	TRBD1	CASSGRGQGNEKLFF	TGTGCCAGCAGCGGACGAGGACAGGGTAATGAAAAACTGTTTTTT
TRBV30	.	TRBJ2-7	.	CAWSVYPPEQYF	TGTGCCTGGAGTGTTTATCCCCCCGAGCAGTACTTC
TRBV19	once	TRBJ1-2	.	CASTYLGGGSYGYTF	TGTGCCAGTACCTACCTAGGGGGGGGCTCCTATGGCTACACCTTC
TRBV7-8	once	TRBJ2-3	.	CASSSPSTDTQYF	TGTGCCAGCAGCTCCCCAAGCACAGATACGCAGTATTTT
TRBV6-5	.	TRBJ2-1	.	CASSRPGNEQFF	TGTGCCAGCAGTCGTCCTGGCAACGAGCAGTTCTTC
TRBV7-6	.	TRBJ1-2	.	CASSLKQGSNYGYTF	TGTGCCAGCAGCTTGAAACAGGGATCTAACTATGGCTACACCTTC
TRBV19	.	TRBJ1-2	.	CASGRDNYGYTF	TGTGCCAGTGGCAGGGATAACTATGGCTACACCTTC
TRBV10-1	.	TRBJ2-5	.	CASSEPGDKETQYF	TGCGCCAGCAGTGAACCCGGGGACAAAGAGACCCAGTACTTC
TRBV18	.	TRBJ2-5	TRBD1	CASSPPGGRETQYF	TGTGCCAGCTCACCACCAGGGGGCCGGGAGACCCAGTACTTC
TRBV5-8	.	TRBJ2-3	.	CASSFRRNSREGTQYF	TGTGCCAGCAGCTTTAGAAGGAATTCGCGGGAAGGAACGCAGTATTTT
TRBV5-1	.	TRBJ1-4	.	CASSQTPQGANEKLFF	TGCGCCAGCAGCCAAACTCCACAGGGTGCTAATGAAAAACTGTTTTTT
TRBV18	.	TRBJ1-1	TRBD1	CASSPDRDAGEAFF	TGTGCCAGCTCACCCGACAGGGATGCTGGTGAAGCTTTCTTT
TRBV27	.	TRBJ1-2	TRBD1	CASSARQGMGYTF	TGTGCCAGCAGTGCTAGACAGGGGATGGGCTACACCTTC
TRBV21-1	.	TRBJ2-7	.	CASSKDLAGQGVRVEQYF	TGTGCCAGCAGCAAAGACCTCGCGGGACAGGGGGTTCGTGTGGAGCAGTACTTC
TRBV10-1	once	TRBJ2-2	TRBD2	CASSEFRLAGASGELFF	TGCGCCAGCAGTGAGTTTCGCCTAGCGGGAGCTAGCGGGGAGCTGTTTTTT
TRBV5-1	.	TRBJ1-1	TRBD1	CASSPRTGTTEAFF	TGCGCCAGCAGCCCCCGGACAGGGACTACTGAAGCTTTCTTT
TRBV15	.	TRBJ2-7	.	CATSRDGQGLDEQYF	TGTGCCACCAGCAGAGATGGGCAGGGACTCGACGAGCAGTACTTC
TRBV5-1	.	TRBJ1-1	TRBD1	CASNEDRTLRGAFF	TGCGCCAGCAACGAGGACAGAACCCTCAGGGGGGCTTTCTTT
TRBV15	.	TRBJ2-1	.	CATRFSRGSYNEQFF	TGTGCCACCAGGTTTAGCCGGGGCTCCTACAATGAGCAGTTCTTC
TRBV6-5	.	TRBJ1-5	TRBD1	CASSSRGLSNQPQHF	TGTGCCAGCAGTTCCAGGGGGCTTAGCAATCAGCCCCAGCATTTT
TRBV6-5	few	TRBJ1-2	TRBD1	CASSLQGGAGGYTF	TGTGCCAGCAGTCTTCAAGGGGGCGCGGGGGGCTACACCTTC